Following are 29 T cell receptor beta chains from one sample sequenced in a study of blood T cell repertoires in COVID-19. Method: immunoSEQ multiplex PCR; TCRdb's copy keeps in-frame clones and lacks some. The sample lists about 270,000 clones; under 90% were seen once. Material for sequencing was peripheral blood. These receptors were collected from a woman between 18 and 30 years old with acute or convalescent COVID-19.

The rearrangement uses TRBV6-4 and TRBJ2-3; TRBD1 matches at 9 bases. The CDR3 spans 14 residues. The germline V gene encodes CDR1 MRHNA and CDR2 SNTAGT. V lost 9 bases to trimming and J lost 4 bases; unmatched junction nucleotides: 8. The CDR3 DNA follows: TGTGCCAGGGGACAGGGAAAGATTCCAGATACGCAGTATTTT. It yields the protein CARGQGKIPDTQYF.

The table lists this clone with a few counts. The V call is TRBV7-6, the J call TRBJ2-2; D gene uncertain. Germline values: CDR1 SGHVS, CDR2 FNYEAQ. The CDR3 contains 11 residues. V dropped 5 bases and J dropped 13 bases, with 11 bases sitting between them. The CDR3 DNA sequence: TGTGCCAGCAGCCGCAATGAGGCGCTGTTTTTT. Its translation: CASSRNEALFF.

This chain uses TRBV6-2 or TRBV6-3 with TRBJ1-1; tentative D call: TRBD1 (5 bases). The germline CDR1 and CDR2 sequences are MNHEY and SVGEGT. The CDR3 runs to 12 residues. The ends were cut back, 2 bases at V and 9 bases at J, with 10 bases in the middle. CDR3 sequence reads: CASSYAEDKAFF. The CDR3 DNA is TGTGCCAGCAGTTACGCCGAGGACAAAGCTTTCTTT.

This chain connects TRBV9 to TRBJ1-3; D is possibly TRBD1 (6 bases). This CDR3 has 16 amino acids. The V and J ends lost 4 bases and 4 bases respectively, with 18 bases between them. CDR1 is SGDLS, CDR2 YYNGEE, per germline. CDR3 coding DNA: TGTGCCAGCAGCCCGAGTGCGGGGGCGGCGGGAAACACCATATATTTT. Translated: CASSPSAGAAGNTIYF.

This clone was detected once. The chain links TRBV7-2 to TRBJ2-1, with TRBD2 matching 7 bases. The CDR3 contains 17 residues. The junction had 11 bases not matched to a gene; V was cut back by 1 base and J by 5 bases. In germline, CDR1 is SGHTA, CDR2 FQGNSA. The CDR3 nucleotides read TGTGCCAGCAGCTTAGTAGTAGGCGGGAGTAGCCACAATGAGCAGTTCTTC. As protein: CASSLVVGGSSHNEQFF.

This clone was picked up a small number of times. J is TRBJ2-3 and V is TRBV11-3; a weak D match, TRBD1 (5 bases). CDR3 length: 15 amino acids. V was pared by 2 bases and J by 1 base, with 10 bases between. Germline CDR1 reads SGHNT; CDR2 reads YENEEA. The CDR3, as DNA: TGTGCCAGCAGCTTAAAGGGCAGGGGCACAGATACGCAGTATTTT. This gives the protein CASSLKGRGTDTQYF. Based on the CDR3 plus reference TRBV11-3 and TRBJ2-3, the full variable domain is EAGVVQSPRYKIIEKKQPVAFWCNPISGHNTLYWYLQNLGQGPELLIRYENEEAVDDSQLPKDRFSAERLKGVDSTLKIQPAELGDSAVYLCASSLKGRGTDTQYFGPGTRLTVL.

The chain is built from TRBV11-1 and TRBJ2-2; TRBD2 matches 12 bases. The CDR3 sequence is 15 residues long. Germline CDR1 is SGHAT and CDR2 is FQDESV (reference sequence). The V and J ends lost 4 bases and 6 bases, in that order; junction bases with no gene match: 3. CDR3 nucleotides: TGTGCCAGCAGCTCTAGCGGGAGGGGTTCCGGGGAGCTGTTTTTT. Its translation is CASSSSGRGSGELFF.

The V gene is TRBV6-2 or TRBV6-3, the J gene TRBJ2-1; D unresolved. The V end was cut by 1 base, the J end by 4 bases, with 11 bases between. Per the germline V gene, CDR1 is MNHEY and CDR2 is SVGEGT. The CDR3 spans 15 residues. CDR3 sequence: CASSYLSIDYNEQFF. Here the CDR3 DNA reads TGTGCCAGCAGTTACTTATCAATAGATTACAATGAGCAGTTCTTC.

This chain joins TRBV29-1 and TRBJ2-1; D is perhaps TRBD1 (6 bases). The CDR3 loop spans 11 amino acids. Per germline, CDR1 SQVTM and CDR2 ANQGSEA. The CDR3 DNA is TGCAGGGGGACCCAGGGGTATGAGCAGTTCTTC. It is translated as CRGTQGYEQFF.

This chain links TRBV19 with TRBJ2-7, with D perhaps matching TRBD2 (5 bases). V lost 9 bases to trimming and J lost 5 bases, with 8 bases between them. The CDR3 spans 10 residues. Germline assignment: CDR1 LNHDA and CDR2 SQIVND (reference sequence). CDR3 residues: CASGEDEQYF. CDR3 coding DNA: TGTGCCAGCGGGGAAGACGAGCAGTACTTC.

V and J are TRBV5-1 and TRBJ2-3; TRBD1 aligns across 7 bases. J lost 1 base, V lost 4 bases, and 15 bases had no gene match. This CDR3 contains 18 residues. Germline CDR1 and CDR2: SGHRS and YFSETQ. The CDR3 region is CASSPRQGIPLGTDTQYF. For the CDR3, the DNA is TGCGCCAGCAGCCCACGACAGGGAATACCTCTTGGCACAGATACGCAGTATTTT. Full variable domain (outside the CDR3, taken from reference TRBV5-1 and TRBJ2-3): KAGVTQTPRYLIKTRGQQVTLSCSPISGHRSVSWYQQTPGQGLQFLFEYFSETQRNKGNFPGRFSGRQFSNSRSEMNVSTLELGDSALYLCASSPRQGIPLGTDTQYFGPGTRLTVL.

This chain uses TRBV9 with TRBJ2-5; 9 bases match TRBD2. Unmatched junction bases numbered 6, after V lost 0 bases and J lost 0 bases. CDR1 is SGDLS, CDR2 YYNGEE, per germline. The CDR3 length is 17 residues. CDR3 protein: CASSVGLASGNQETQYF. CDR3 bases: TGTGCCAGCAGCGTAGGTCTTGCTAGCGGGAACCAAGAGACCCAGTACTTC.

The chain uses TRBV15 and TRBJ1-1; 8 bases match TRBD1. Germline loops: CDR1 LNHNV, CDR2 YYDKDF (reference sequence). Trimming at V came to 0 bases and at J to 4 bases, leaving 4 bases not matched to a gene. The CDR3 length is 15 residues. The CDR3 DNA is TGTGCCACCAGCAGAGACACAGGGGGTGGCACTGAAGCTTTCTTT. It is translated as CATSRDTGGGTEAFF.

The chain has TRBV7-9 and TRBJ1-1; the D is unclear. This CDR3 is built from 15 residues. CDR1 is SEHNR and CDR2 is FQNEAQ in the germline V gene (reference sequence). V was clipped by 2 bases and J by 0 bases, with 10 bases between them. The CDR3 region has the DNA TGTGCCAGCAGCTTATCCCTAGGCCTGAACACTGAAGCTTTCTTT. Residues: CASSLSLGLNTEAFF.

The V call is TRBV19, the J call TRBJ1-1; D is possibly TRBD1 (5 bases). CDR1 is LNHDA and CDR2 is SQIVND in the germline V gene (reference sequence). This CDR3 spans 15 amino acids. V was shortened by 6 bases and J by 1 base, with 15 bases between the two germline ends. CDR3 nucleotide sequence: TGTGCCAGTAGGAAGACAGCCTTGGAGAACACTGAAGCTTTCTTT. This translates into CASRKTALENTEAFF.

This clone was detected only once. CDR3 in DNA: TGTGCCAGCAGCATTGGACAGGTGAAGAACACCGGGGAGCTGTTTTTT. Translating gives CASSIGQVKNTGELFF. The chain carries TRBV7-9 and TRBJ2-2; 7 nucleotides agree with TRBD1. Germline assignment: CDR1 SEHNR and CDR2 FQNEAQ (reference sequence). The CDR3 totals 16 residues. Trimming took 5 bases from V and 1 from J; bases not matched to a gene: 7.

This rearrangement joins TRBV6-2 or TRBV6-3 to TRBJ1-5; D is undetermined. CDR3 length: 12 residues. Trimming took off 5 bases at V and 5 bases at J, with 7 bases between the two ends. Germline assignment: CDR1 MNHEY and CDR2 SVGEGT. In nucleotides, the CDR3 is TGTGCCAGCAGTCTCTCGGATCAGCCCCAGCATTTT. Its protein product is CASSLSDQPQHF.

The CDR3 nucleotides are TGTGCCAGCAGCTCAGGGTTCCGCAATCAGCCCCAGCATTTT. It translates to CASSSGFRNQPQHF. This chain joins TRBV5-6 and TRBJ1-5; tentatively, D is TRBD1 (5 bases). Germline V gene sequence: CDR1 SGHDT, CDR2 YYEEEE. CDR3 length equals 14 residues. The V and J ends lost 3 bases and 2 bases respectively, with 9 bases between them.

The chain recombines TRBV27 with TRBJ2-3, with a weak D call TRBD2 (6 bases). The V gene lost 3 bases and the J gene lost 2 bases, with 9 bases spanning the gap. This CDR3 region has 14 residues. Germline lookup yields CDR1 MNHEY and CDR2 SMNVEV (reference sequence). CDR3 nucleotides: TGTGCCAGCAGTTTGGGACTTCCCACAGATACGCAGTATTTT. Protein sequence: CASSLGLPTDTQYF.

This clone was detected a few times. The V and J genes are TRBV19 and TRBJ1-5; 7 bases line up with TRBD1. The germline CDR1 and CDR2 sequences are LNHDA and SQIVND (reference sequence). The V gene end was trimmed by 5 bases and the J gene end by 2 bases; junction bases not matched to a gene: 15. CDR3 length: 18 residues. In DNA form, the CDR3 reads TGTGCCAGTAGTTTACAGGGGAACGGGTTGTCGGGCAATCAGCCCCAGCATTTT. It specifies CASSLQGNGLSGNQPQHF.

CDR3 residues: CASSGGLRDYGYTF. In DNA form, the CDR3 reads TGTGCCAGCAGTGGTGGGTTGAGGGACTATGGCTACACCTTC. This chain connects TRBV25-1 to TRBJ1-2, with unresolved D. Germline-derived CDR1 and CDR2 are MGHDK and SYGVNS. Trimming shortened V by 4 bases and J by 3 bases, and 12 bases separated the two germline ends. There are 14 residues in the CDR3.

The rearrangement links TRBV30 to TRBJ1-2, with D unresolved. Germline CDR1 and CDR2: GTSNPN and SVGIG (reference sequence). Trimming cost V 0 bases and J 8 bases, with 13 bases left between them. The CDR3 extends over 13 amino acids. The CDR3 DNA reads TGTGCCTGGAGTGTATCGGCGAGGCAAGGCTACACCTTC. Its translation: CAWSVSARQGYTF.

V is TRBV7-6 and J is TRBJ1-5; D is ambiguous. V was pared by 1 base and J by 6 bases, with 7 bases between. This CDR3 is built from 13 residues. Germline V gives CDR1 SGHVS, CDR2 FNYEAQ. The CDR3 loop reads CASSLVGGQPQHF. The DNA for the CDR3 is TGTGCCAGCAGCTTAGTGGGAGGTCAGCCCCAGCATTTT.

This clone was seen a handful of times. This chain uses TRBV7-2 with TRBJ2-7; 8 bases map to TRBD2. Losses at the gene ends were 5 bases for V and 3 bases for J; bases not matched to a gene: 12. Germline lookup yields CDR1 SGHTA and CDR2 FQGNSA. This CDR3 has 16 amino acids. In DNA, the CDR3 is TGTGCCAGCAGCCCAAGGGTACTAGCGGAATACTACGAGCAGTACTTC. Residues: CASSPRVLAEYYEQYF.

The sample holds a few counts of this clone. The V call is TRBV18, the J call TRBJ2-3, with D unresolved. From germline, CDR1 is KGHSH and CDR2 LQKENI. V shed 2 bases and J shed 4 bases, with 4 bases lying between them. The CDR3 length is 12 residues. CDR3 amino acids: CASSPTADTQYF. The CDR3 nucleotides are TGTGCCAGCTCACCAACAGCAGATACGCAGTATTTT.

In the case of this clone: The same CDR3 arises from other DNA sequences in this sample as well. This chain connects TRBV5-1 to TRBJ1-1; 8 bases align to TRBD1. Trimming at V came to 0 bases and at J to 8 bases, leaving 6 bases not matched to a gene. The germline V gene has CDR1 SGHRS and CDR2 YFSETQ. This CDR3 has 14 amino acids. CDR3 loop: CASSLGQGAEEAFF. CDR3 bases: TGCGCCAGCAGCTTGGGGCAGGGGGCCGAGGAAGCTTTCTTT.

The J gene is TRBJ1-1, the V gene TRBV6-5, with 7 bases matching TRBD1. The CDR3 loop spans 14 amino acids. V shed 2 bases and J 4 bases; nucleotides not matched to a gene: 4. Germline V gene data show CDR1 as MNHEY and CDR2 as SVGAGI. This chain's CDR3 is CASSYVTGRTEAFF. CDR3 nucleotide sequence: TGTGCCAGCAGTTACGTGACAGGGCGCACTGAAGCTTTCTTT.

This rearrangement joins TRBV10-3 to TRBJ1-1; 10 positions agree with TRBD1. The CDR3 runs to 16 residues. Germline lookup yields CDR1 ENHRY and CDR2 SYGVKD. V dropped 6 bases and J dropped 5; count of bases not matched to a gene: 12. CDR3 sequence (DNA): TGTGCCATCAGCACCGGGACAGGGGCCTCAGGGACTGAAGCTTTCTTT. Translating gives CAISTGTGASGTEAFF.

The chain uses TRBV19 and TRBJ2-3; 15 positions agree with TRBD2. Germline CDR1 reads LNHDA; CDR2 reads SQIVND (reference sequence). After removal of 4 bases from V and 4 bases from J, the junction contained 6 bases not matched to a gene. The CDR3 is 17 amino acids. This CDR3 is CASSTRTSGRAPDTQYF. In DNA, the CDR3 is TGTGCCAGTAGTACTCGGACTAGCGGGAGGGCCCCAGATACGCAGTATTTT.